The rows below give T cell receptor beta chains drawn from one sample of a study of blood T cell repertoires in COVID-19. Using immunoSEQ multiplex PCR, the repertoire was profiled, and TCRdb retains in-frame clones only, with some absent. The sample yields 110,000 or so clones, 87% seen once. Sequencing was performed on peripheral blood. The receptors here all came from a human donor in a cohort sampled during active COVID-19. CDR3s include the opening cysteine and the closing phenylalanine or tryptophan. The D gene is left open where the match is weak. Some rows mark clone size as missing; the rest say once, few, many or name a class of expanded clone.

v_call: TRBV7-2
j_call: TRBJ2-1
clone_size: -
d_call: TRBD1
cdr3_nt: TGTGCCAGCAGCCTGACTCCAGGGGGTGGCTATGAGCAGTTCTTC
cdr3_aa: CASSLTPGGGYEQFF

v_call: TRBV4-2
j_call: TRBJ2-7
clone_size: -
d_call: TRBD1
cdr3_nt: TGTGCCAGCAGCCACAGACAGGGGGCCGGGGAGCAGTACTTC
cdr3_aa: CASSHRQGAGEQYF

v_call: TRBV7-6
j_call: TRBJ2-2
clone_size: -
d_call: TRBD2
cdr3_nt: TGTGCCAGCAGCTTAGCGCATGGCGGGAGCGGTCTGGACACCGGGGAGCTGTTTTTT
cdr3_aa: CASSLAHGGSGLDTGELFF

v_call: TRBV4-1
j_call: TRBJ2-7
clone_size: -
d_call: -
cdr3_nt: TGCGCCAGCAGCCCGGGACTCCGAGGAGGCTACGAGCAGTACTTC
cdr3_aa: CASSPGLRGGYEQYF

v_call: TRBV28
j_call: TRBJ2-7
clone_size: -
d_call: -
cdr3_nt: TGTGCCAGCAGTTCTCAACCAAGACAGCCCCGCTTC
cdr3_aa: CASSSQPRQPRF

v_call: TRBV19
j_call: TRBJ1-1
clone_size: -
d_call: TRBD1
cdr3_nt: TGTGCCAGTAGTATAGGGGCCGGGACAGCTAAAAGTTTCTTT
cdr3_aa: CASSIGAGTAKSFF

v_call: TRBV19
j_call: TRBJ2-2
clone_size: few
d_call: TRBD2
cdr3_nt: TGTGCCAGTAGTATAGGAGGTAGCGGGATTTTTTACACCGGGGAGCTGTTTTTT
cdr3_aa: CASSIGGSGIFYTGELFF

v_call: TRBV5-6
j_call: TRBJ2-1
clone_size: -
d_call: TRBD1
cdr3_nt: TGTGCCAGCAGCTTGCAGGGGACAGCCTCCTACAATGAGCAGTTCTTC
cdr3_aa: CASSLQGTASYNEQFF

v_call: TRBV28
j_call: TRBJ2-4
clone_size: once
d_call: -
cdr3_nt: TGTGCCAGCAGTAGGAGCGGGTCAACCAAAAACATTCAGTACTTC
cdr3_aa: CASSRSGSTKNIQYF

v_call: TRBV7-6
j_call: TRBJ2-3
clone_size: -
d_call: -
cdr3_nt: TGTGCCAGCAGCTCTTCTTCAGTCACAGATACGCAGTATTTT
cdr3_aa: CASSSSSVTDTQYF

v_call: TRBV11-3
j_call: TRBJ2-7
clone_size: -
d_call: TRBD1
cdr3_nt: TGTGCCAGCAGCACGACAGGGGGACAGAAAAATTACGAGCAGTACTTC
cdr3_aa: CASSTTGGQKNYEQYF

v_call: TRBV7-3
j_call: TRBJ2-1
clone_size: -
d_call: TRBD2
cdr3_nt: TGTGCCAGCAGCTTAAAGGTAGCGGGGGGTGTAGATGAGCAGTTCTTC
cdr3_aa: CASSLKVAGGVDEQFF

v_call: TRBV24-1
j_call: TRBJ2-2
clone_size: -
d_call: TRBD2
cdr3_nt: TGTGCCACCAGTGACCGTCAATCTAGCGGGAGGGCCTTAGACACCGGGGAGCTGTTTTTT
cdr3_aa: CATSDRQSSGRALDTGELFF

v_call: TRBV6-5
j_call: TRBJ1-2
clone_size: few
d_call: -
cdr3_nt: TGTGCCATCACGGACCCCCCAGGGATTTCCTATGGCTACACCTTC
cdr3_aa: CAITDPPGISYGYTF

v_call: TRBV19
j_call: TRBJ1-5
clone_size: -
d_call: -
cdr3_nt: TGTGCCAGTACCCGGGACATAAGACAGCCCCAGCATTTT
cdr3_aa: CASTRDIRQPQHF

v_call: TRBV28
j_call: TRBJ1-2
clone_size: -
d_call: TRBD1
cdr3_nt: TGTGCCAGCCATAAGGACAGGATCTATGGCTACACCTTC
cdr3_aa: CASHKDRIYGYTF

v_call: TRBV19
j_call: TRBJ2-7
clone_size: once
d_call: TRBD1
cdr3_nt: TGTGCCAGTAGCCCCAGACAGGGTCCGAGAACCTACGAGCAGTACTTC
cdr3_aa: CASSPRQGPRTYEQYF

v_call: TRBV3-1/TRBV3-2
j_call: TRBJ2-5
clone_size: few
d_call: -
cdr3_nt: TGTGCCAGCAGCCAAGACGCCGGGACAAGGGTGGAGACCCAGTACTTC
cdr3_aa: CASSQDAGTRVETQYF

v_call: TRBV30
j_call: TRBJ1-2
clone_size: once
d_call: TRBD1
cdr3_nt: TGTGCCTGGAGCACTGGGACAGTTGATGGCTACACCTTC
cdr3_aa: CAWSTGTVDGYTF

v_call: TRBV18
j_call: TRBJ2-5
clone_size: -
d_call: -
cdr3_nt: TGTGCCAGCTCACCTGTACTAGCCCAAGAGACCCAGTACTTC
cdr3_aa: CASSPVLAQETQYF

v_call: TRBV14
j_call: TRBJ2-2
clone_size: -
d_call: TRBD2
cdr3_nt: TGTGCCAGCAGCCAGCCGGGGAGTAGCGGGACGAACACCGGGGAGCTGTTTTTT
cdr3_aa: CASSQPGSSGTNTGELFF

v_call: TRBV12-5
j_call: TRBJ1-5
clone_size: -
d_call: TRBD1
cdr3_nt: TGTGCTAGTGGTTTGGTCCGGGGACAGAGTCATAGCAATCAGCCCCAGCATTTT
cdr3_aa: CASGLVRGQSHSNQPQHF

v_call: TRBV6-1
j_call: TRBJ2-3
clone_size: -
d_call: TRBD1
cdr3_nt: TGTGCCAGCAGTGAAGGGACAGGGGACAGGGCAGATACGCAGTATTTT
cdr3_aa: CASSEGTGDRADTQYF

v_call: TRBV6-6
j_call: TRBJ2-1
clone_size: -
d_call: TRBD1
cdr3_nt: TGTGCCAGCAGAGTCCGGGACAGAAACTCCTACAATGAGCAGTTCTTC
cdr3_aa: CASRVRDRNSYNEQFF

v_call: TRBV24-1
j_call: TRBJ2-3
clone_size: -
d_call: TRBD2
cdr3_nt: TGTGCCACCACCGGGAGCCAAAGCGGGGGGAACCCCACTCCAAGCACAGATACGCAGTATTTT
cdr3_aa: CATTGSQSGGNPTPSTDTQYF

v_call: TRBV5-8
j_call: TRBJ1-4
clone_size: once
d_call: -
cdr3_nt: TGTGCCAGCAGATGGGGGGGAGCTAATGAAAAACTGTTTTTT
cdr3_aa: CASRWGGANEKLFF

v_call: TRBV7-3
j_call: TRBJ1-2
clone_size: -
d_call: TRBD1
cdr3_nt: TGTGCCAGCAGCCCCAGAGCAGGGGGGTACGGCTACACCTTC
cdr3_aa: CASSPRAGGYGYTF

v_call: TRBV12-5
j_call: TRBJ1-1
clone_size: few
d_call: -
cdr3_nt: TGTGCTAGTGGTTACAGACAGGCTGTGTGGACTGAAGCTTTCTTT
cdr3_aa: CASGYRQAVWTEAFF

v_call: TRBV11-2
j_call: TRBJ2-7
clone_size: -
d_call: -
cdr3_nt: TGTGCCAGCAGCTTAAGAGGCCTGATGTCCAGCCACGAGCAGTACTTC
cdr3_aa: CASSLRGLMSSHEQYF

v_call: TRBV27
j_call: TRBJ2-7
clone_size: -
d_call: TRBD2
cdr3_nt: TGTGCCAGCAGTTTGTCGGGGCTAGCGGTATCCTACGAGCAGTACTTC
cdr3_aa: CASSLSGLAVSYEQYF

v_call: TRBV19
j_call: TRBJ1-1
clone_size: -
d_call: -
cdr3_nt: TGTGCCAGTAGTGCGCACAGGAACACTGAAGCTTTCTTT
cdr3_aa: CASSAHRNTEAFF

v_call: TRBV7-6
j_call: TRBJ1-3
clone_size: -
d_call: -
cdr3_nt: TGTGCCAGCAGCACCACAGGGTCCGGAAACACCATATATTTT
cdr3_aa: CASSTTGSGNTIYF

v_call: TRBV24-1
j_call: TRBJ2-7
clone_size: -
d_call: TRBD1
cdr3_nt: TGTGCCACCAGAACCGGGACAGGAACCTTTTACGAGCAGTACTTC
cdr3_aa: CATRTGTGTFYEQYF

v_call: TRBV12-3/TRBV12-4
j_call: TRBJ1-3
clone_size: -
d_call: -
cdr3_nt: TGTGCCAGCACAGGGGCTGGAAACACCATATATTTT
cdr3_aa: CASTGAGNTIYF

v_call: TRBV5-5
j_call: TRBJ2-5
clone_size: -
d_call: TRBD2
cdr3_nt: TGTGCCAGCAGCTCCTTTGCCCCAACGGGGGGGAGGGAGACCCAGTACTTC
cdr3_aa: CASSSFAPTGGRETQYF

v_call: TRBV24-1
j_call: TRBJ1-2
clone_size: -
d_call: TRBD1
cdr3_nt: TGTGCCACCAGTGATTTGACAGGGGGCTATGGCTACACCTTC
cdr3_aa: CATSDLTGGYGYTF

v_call: TRBV6-5
j_call: TRBJ2-7
clone_size: -
d_call: -
cdr3_nt: TGTGCCAGCAGTTACTCTCACCAGAACTACGAGCAGTACTTC
cdr3_aa: CASSYSHQNYEQYF

v_call: TRBV5-6
j_call: TRBJ1-5
clone_size: -
d_call: -
cdr3_nt: TGTGCCAGCAGCTTTACAGGGCAGCCCCAGCATTTT
cdr3_aa: CASSFTGQPQHF

v_call: TRBV19
j_call: TRBJ2-7
clone_size: -
d_call: -
cdr3_nt: TGTGCCAGTAGTATACGGTGGGGCTCAGGATACGAGCAGTACTTC
cdr3_aa: CASSIRWGSGYEQYF